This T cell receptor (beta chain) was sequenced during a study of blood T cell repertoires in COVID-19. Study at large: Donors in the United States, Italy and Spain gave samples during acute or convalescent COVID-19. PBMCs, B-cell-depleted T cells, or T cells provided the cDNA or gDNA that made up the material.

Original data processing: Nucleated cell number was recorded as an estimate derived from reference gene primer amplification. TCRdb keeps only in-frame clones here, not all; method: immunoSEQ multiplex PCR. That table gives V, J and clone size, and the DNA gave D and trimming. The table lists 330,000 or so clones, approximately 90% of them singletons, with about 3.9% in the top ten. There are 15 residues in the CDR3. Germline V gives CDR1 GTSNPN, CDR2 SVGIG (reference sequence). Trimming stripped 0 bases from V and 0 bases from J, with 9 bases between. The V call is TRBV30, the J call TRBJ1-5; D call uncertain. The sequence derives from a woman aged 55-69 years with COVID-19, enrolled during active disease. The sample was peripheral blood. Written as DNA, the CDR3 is TGTGCCTGGAGTGTTGGCGGCCATAGCAATCAGCCCCAGCATTTT. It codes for CAWSVGGHSNQPQHF.